This is a list of T cell receptor beta chains from one sample in a study of blood T cells in healthy people across ages. TCRdb passed the 5' RACE reads through MiXCR, listing each CDR3 protein once. Among about 1.4 million distinct CDR3 sequences listed, roughly 64% were seen once. The sample consisted of blood. The source is a man aged 18-30 years in good health. The CDR3 runs from the conserved cysteine through the conserved F or W. D genes are given only for firm matches. Some rows have no size entry. The others give once, few or many, or a class for an expanded clone.

>.|TRBJ1-2|TRBV6-1|.
TGTGCCAGCAGTGAATCTACTTACGGGACCTATGGCTACACCTTC
CASSESTYGTYGYTF
>.|TRBJ1-6|TRBV5-5|once
TGTGCCAGCAGCCGGGGAGCTTGGAAGAGCTCCTATAATTCACCCCTCCACTTT
CASSRGAWKSSYNSPLHF
>.|TRBJ2-1|TRBV6-4|.
TGTGCCAGCAGTGATCCTCCAGTTTCTGATGAGCAGTTCTTC
CASSDPPVSDEQFF
>.|TRBJ2-7|TRBV20-1|few
TGCAGTGCTAGTATAGCGTACGAGCAGTACTTC
CSASIAYEQYF
>.|TRBJ2-3|TRBV20-1|.
TGCAGTGCCACTGATACGCAGTATTTT
CSATDTQYF
>.|TRBJ2-7|TRBV6-6|few
TGTGCCAGCAGACTAGCTTACGAGCAGTACTTC
CASRLAYEQYF
>.|TRBJ2-6|TRBV7-2|.
TGTGCCAGCAGCTTAGTTACCGCTAGTTCTGGGGCCAACGTCCTGACTTTC
CASSLVTASSGANVLTF
>.|TRBJ1-2|TRBV7-9|.
TGTGCCAGCAGCCGCGGGACGGACTATGGCTACACCTTC
CASSRGTDYGYTF
>.|TRBJ2-1|TRBV11-3|.
TGTGCCAGCAGCTTAGATGTTAGTTACAATGAGCAGTTCTTC
CASSLDVSYNEQFF
>.|TRBJ2-7|TRBV5-1|.
TGCGCCAGCAGCTTGTGGGCAGGGGAAGACGAGCAGTACTTC
CASSLWAGEDEQYF
>.|TRBJ2-7|TRBV2|many
TGTGCCAGCAGCGACAGAACCTACGAGCAGTACTTC
CASSDRTYEQYF
>TRBD2|TRBJ2-7|TRBV5-1|few
TGCGCCAGCAGCGATGGACTCCAGCGGGGGAGCTCCTACGAGCAGTACTTC
CASSDGLQRGSSYEQYF
>TRBD1|TRBJ2-1|TRBV20-1|.
TGCAGTGCTCCCAGACAGGGCCACAATGAGCAGTTCTTC
CSAPRQGHNEQFF
>.|TRBJ1-1|TRBV29-1|few
TGCAGCGTTATGGGGGGGGCAGGAAGGGTAGAAGCTTTCTTT
CSVMGGAGRVEAFF
>.|TRBJ2-2|TRBV6-5|once
TGTGCCAGCAGTAACACACGACGGGCCGGGGAGCTGTTTTTT
CASSNTRRAGELFF
>.|TRBJ1-2|TRBV29-1|.
TGCAGCACCGGAGCGGACTATGGCTACACCTTC
CSTGADYGYTF
>TRBD2|TRBJ2-1|TRBV3-1|.
TGTGCCAGCAGCCAAGATCCGGGAGGAGCGTCTAATGAGCAGTTCTTC
CASSQDPGGASNEQFF
>TRBD2|TRBJ2-1|TRBV5-1|.
TGCGCCAGCAGCCAATCTAGCGGGGGTAACAATGAGCAGTTCTTC
CASSQSSGGNNEQFF
>TRBD1|TRBJ2-7|TRBV4-3|.
TGCGCCAGCAGCCAAGAGCTCAGGGGGCTTTACGAGCAGTACTTC
CASSQELRGLYEQYF
>.|TRBJ1-4|TRBV4-1|.
TGCGCCAGCAGCCAAGTCGCCACCCAGGGAGCAACTAATGAAAAACTGTTTTTT
CASSQVATQGATNEKLFF
>TRBD1|TRBJ2-5|TRBV18|.
TGTGCCAGCTCACCAGGGGGACAGCCCCAAGAGACCCAGTACTTC
CASSPGGQPQETQYF
>TRBD1|TRBJ2-7|TRBV4-2|.
TGTGCCAGCAGCCAAGACTACGTGGGGACAGGGGTGAACGAGCAGTACTTC
CASSQDYVGTGVNEQYF
>.|TRBJ1-2|TRBV4-3|.
TGCGCCAGCAGCCCCGGCGGGACCGGCTACACCTTC
CASSPGGTGYTF
>.|TRBJ2-7|TRBV27|.
TGTGCCAGCAGTTTATCCCCAAGGGGGACCTACGAGCAGTACTTC
CASSLSPRGTYEQYF
>TRBD1|TRBJ2-7|TRBV27|.
TGTGCCAGCAGTTTATATTGGGACAGGAACTCCTACGAGCAGTACTTC
CASSLYWDRNSYEQYF
>.|TRBJ2-7|TRBV4-1|.
TGCGCCAGCAGCCACCCGGACGGCTCGATTGGCTACGAGCAGTACTTC
CASSHPDGSIGYEQYF
>.|TRBJ2-7|TRBV30|.
TGTGCCCAGGCGGAAGGTGACTACGAGCAGTACTTC
CAQAEGDYEQYF
>.|TRBJ1-1|TRBV4-2|once
TGTGCCAGCAGCCAGGGGGACAAGAACACTGAAGCTTTCTTT
CASSQGDKNTEAFF
>.|TRBJ1-2|TRBV5-6|.
TGTGCCAGCAGCTTGTATGGGGCCTACACCTTC
CASSLYGAYTF
>.|TRBJ2-4|TRBV6-5|.
TGTGCCAGCAGTTACTCGATGGAAGTCGGGAGTCAAAATGAAAACATTCAGTACTTC
CASSYSMEVGSQNENIQYF
>.|TRBJ2-7|TRBV7-9|.
TGTGCCAGCAGCTTCCTGGGGGGGACAGCCTCCTACGAGCAGTACTTC
CASSFLGGTASYEQYF